This T cell receptor beta chain was recorded in a study of control samples from healthy donors and cancer patients. Assay used: immunoSEQ multiplex PCR; TCRdb lists only in-frame clones, some missing. The sample consists of tens of thousands of clones, under 95% of them appearing once. The V and J ends lost 4 bases and 7 bases respectively, with 14 bases between them. CDR1 WNHNN and CDR2 SYGVQD come from the germline V gene (reference sequence). The CDR3 totals 13 residues. The receptor was derived from a man aged 50 or older with lung cancer. The chain links TRBV10-1 to TRBJ2-7; maybe TRBD2 (6 bases). The sequencing sample was made of PBMCs. CDR3 nucleotides: TGCGCCAGCAGTGTGCTCCCTGGGGGGGAGCAGTACTTC. Protein sequence: CASSVLPGGEQYF.